A selection of T cell receptor beta chains follows, all from one sample in a study of cytomegalovirus exposure and HLA in healthy donors. The assay was immunoSEQ multiplex PCR, and TCRdb's table has in-frame clones only and misses some. The data show roughly 110,000 clones, approximately 81% seen once. Sequenced material: PBMCs. The receptors shown here come from a woman aged 18 to 35 in good health and CMV-seropositive. Both conserved end residues are part of each CDR3. The order of the fields is clone size, J gene, D gene, V gene, CDR3 DNA, CDR3 protein. A D gene is named only where the DNA matches it firmly. For some rows the clone size is stated as once, few or many, or as a class when expanded; others skip it.

clone size: .
J gene: TRBJ1-5
D gene: .
V gene: TRBV6-5
CDR3 DNA: TGTGCCAGCAACGTCTTGGGGGGATCGGGGCAGCCCCAGCATTTT
CDR3 protein: CASNVLGGSGQPQHF

clone size: .
J gene: TRBJ1-1
D gene: .
V gene: TRBV28
CDR3 DNA: TGTGCCAGCAGGTGGGCGGGAAACACTGAAGCTTTCTTT
CDR3 protein: CASRWAGNTEAFF

clone size: .
J gene: TRBJ2-3
D gene: .
V gene: TRBV11-3
CDR3 DNA: TGTGCCAGCAGCTTAGGGACTGCCAGCACAGATACGCAGTATTTT
CDR3 protein: CASSLGTASTDTQYF

clone size: few
J gene: TRBJ1-2
D gene: TRBD1
V gene: TRBV6-5
CDR3 DNA: TGTGCCAGCAGGACAGGGGACTATGGCTACACCTTC
CDR3 protein: CASRTGDYGYTF

clone size: .
J gene: TRBJ1-3
D gene: TRBD1
V gene: TRBV5-6
CDR3 DNA: TGTGCCAGCAGCTCCACAGGGGCTGGAAACACCATATATTTT
CDR3 protein: CASSSTGAGNTIYF

clone size: .
J gene: TRBJ2-2
D gene: TRBD2
V gene: TRBV7-6
CDR3 DNA: TGTGCCAGCAGCATCCCGACTAGCCTTAACACCGGGGAGCTGTTTTTT
CDR3 protein: CASSIPTSLNTGELFF

clone size: .
J gene: TRBJ2-2
D gene: TRBD1
V gene: TRBV27
CDR3 DNA: TGTGCGACCGGGACAGGGGATACCGGGGAGCTGTTTTTT
CDR3 protein: CATGTGDTGELFF

clone size: .
J gene: TRBJ2-7
D gene: .
V gene: TRBV10-1
CDR3 DNA: TGCGCCAGCAGTCCCGACTCCGTACCCGAGCAGTACTTC
CDR3 protein: CASSPDSVPEQYF

clone size: .
J gene: TRBJ2-7
D gene: .
V gene: TRBV7-6
CDR3 DNA: TGTGCCAGCAGCTTGGCGGGGACCTACGAGCAGTACTTC
CDR3 protein: CASSLAGTYEQYF

clone size: .
J gene: TRBJ2-5
D gene: .
V gene: TRBV25-1
CDR3 DNA: TGTGCCAGCAGTGAATACGGGGGAGAGACCCAGTACTTC
CDR3 protein: CASSEYGGETQYF

clone size: .
J gene: TRBJ2-7
D gene: TRBD1
V gene: TRBV7-8
CDR3 DNA: TGTGCCAGCAGCCCAAGACAGGGGGCGCAGTGGGAGCAGTACTTC
CDR3 protein: CASSPRQGAQWEQYF

clone size: .
J gene: TRBJ2-1
D gene: TRBD2
V gene: TRBV25-1
CDR3 DNA: TGTGCCAGCAGTGAGTTCGAGGGGAGGGGTGAGCAGTTCTTC
CDR3 protein: CASSEFEGRGEQFF

clone size: once
J gene: TRBJ2-1
D gene: TRBD2
V gene: TRBV27
CDR3 DNA: TGTGCCAGCAGTTCGGGACTAGCGGGAGGGTTGGGATACAATGAGCAGTTCTTC
CDR3 protein: CASSSGLAGGLGYNEQFF

clone size: .
J gene: TRBJ2-5
D gene: .
V gene: TRBV5-4
CDR3 DNA: TGTGCCAGCAGCTTGACGGCCCACAGGCAAGAGACCCAGTACTTC
CDR3 protein: CASSLTAHRQETQYF

clone size: .
J gene: TRBJ2-7
D gene: .
V gene: TRBV2
CDR3 DNA: TGTGCCAGCAGGATACCCCGGGACATAGGGGGCTACGAGCAGTACTTC
CDR3 protein: CASRIPRDIGGYEQYF

clone size: .
J gene: TRBJ1-1
D gene: TRBD1
V gene: TRBV5-4
CDR3 DNA: TGTGCCAGCAGCTTGGCCCGGGACAGGGGTAACACTGAAGCTTTCTTT
CDR3 protein: CASSLARDRGNTEAFF

clone size: few
J gene: TRBJ2-5
D gene: .
V gene: TRBV2
CDR3 DNA: TGTGCCAGCAGTGATATGAGCCGGGAGACCCAGTACTTC
CDR3 protein: CASSDMSRETQYF

clone size: once
J gene: TRBJ2-7
D gene: TRBD2
V gene: TRBV10-1
CDR3 DNA: TGCGCCAGCAGTGATAGGACCGGCGGGAGCTCCTACGAGCAGTACTTC
CDR3 protein: CASSDRTGGSSYEQYF

clone size: .
J gene: TRBJ2-7
D gene: TRBD1
V gene: TRBV7-9
CDR3 DNA: TGTGCCAGCAGCTCCGGGACAGGGGGTTACGAGCAGTACTTC
CDR3 protein: CASSSGTGGYEQYF

clone size: once
J gene: TRBJ1-5
D gene: .
V gene: TRBV6-5
CDR3 DNA: TGTGCCAGCAGTTTCTCCCGGGATTATAGCAATCAGCCCCAGCATTTT
CDR3 protein: CASSFSRDYSNQPQHF

clone size: .
J gene: TRBJ2-1
D gene: TRBD2
V gene: TRBV27
CDR3 DNA: TGTGCCAGCAGTTTCCAGGCCATAGCGGGAGACCGAAATGAGCAGTTCTTC
CDR3 protein: CASSFQAIAGDRNEQFF

clone size: few
J gene: TRBJ1-1
D gene: .
V gene: TRBV28
CDR3 DNA: TGTGCCAGCAGTTTATCCGGGGGGTCGCCCTTCGGTTGGGGGGGGACTGAAGCTTTCTTT
CDR3 protein: CASSLSGGSPFGWGGTEAFF

clone size: few
J gene: TRBJ2-1
D gene: TRBD2
V gene: TRBV15
CDR3 DNA: TGTGCCACCAGCAGAGATAGCGGGAGATCTGCTGAGCAGTTCTTC
CDR3 protein: CATSRDSGRSAEQFF

clone size: .
J gene: TRBJ1-1
D gene: .
V gene: TRBV4-2
CDR3 DNA: TGTGCCAGCAGCCAAGGTATTTCGACTGAAGCTTTCTTT
CDR3 protein: CASSQGISTEAFF

clone size: .
J gene: TRBJ1-2
D gene: TRBD1
V gene: TRBV5-6
CDR3 DNA: TGTGCCAGCAGCTTGTTTCAGGGGGAGAGTGGCTACACCTTC
CDR3 protein: CASSLFQGESGYTF

clone size: few
J gene: TRBJ1-1
D gene: .
V gene: TRBV25-1
CDR3 DNA: TGTGCCAGCGCATCTCGGGTGAACACTGAAGCTTTCTTT
CDR3 protein: CASASRVNTEAFF

clone size: .
J gene: TRBJ1-2
D gene: .
V gene: TRBV5-5
CDR3 DNA: TGTGCCAGCAGCTTACGGGTGCTCGAGTTAGGCTACACCTTC
CDR3 protein: CASSLRVLELGYTF

clone size: .
J gene: TRBJ2-2
D gene: .
V gene: TRBV30
CDR3 DNA: TGTGCCTGGAGTAGTGGAGCGAACACCGGGGAGCTGTTTTTT
CDR3 protein: CAWSSGANTGELFF

clone size: .
J gene: TRBJ2-5
D gene: .
V gene: TRBV6-1
CDR3 DNA: TGTGCCAGCAGTGAAGGAGGAGAGACCCAGTACTTC
CDR3 protein: CASSEGGETQYF

clone size: .
J gene: TRBJ2-1
D gene: TRBD2
V gene: TRBV2
CDR3 DNA: TGTGCCAGCGGGCGGGAGGTCTACAATGAGCAGTTCTTC
CDR3 protein: CASGREVYNEQFF

clone size: .
J gene: TRBJ2-5
D gene: TRBD1
V gene: TRBV28
CDR3 DNA: TGTGCCAGCAGTCGGCCGCCTTACAGGGGGCGGATGAAGACCCAGTACTTC
CDR3 protein: CASSRPPYRGRMKTQYF

clone size: .
J gene: TRBJ2-7
D gene: TRBD2
V gene: TRBV30
CDR3 DNA: TGTGCCTGGAACCGATGGGGACCGACTAGCGGGAGCGGCGAGCAGTACTTC
CDR3 protein: CAWNRWGPTSGSGEQYF

clone size: few
J gene: TRBJ2-7
D gene: .
V gene: TRBV11-2
CDR3 DNA: TGTGCCAGCAGCGACCTACAGGGGAGGAACTACGAGCAGTACTTC
CDR3 protein: CASSDLQGRNYEQYF

clone size: .
J gene: TRBJ2-7
D gene: .
V gene: TRBV12-5
CDR3 DNA: TGTGCTAGTGGTTTGGTACTGCAGGGAACCTACGAGCAGTACTTC
CDR3 protein: CASGLVLQGTYEQYF

clone size: .
J gene: TRBJ1-2
D gene: .
V gene: TRBV6-1
CDR3 DNA: TGTGCCAGCTTGGGGCCAGCACGGGGCTACACCTTC
CDR3 protein: CASLGPARGYTF

clone size: .
J gene: TRBJ2-7
D gene: .
V gene: TRBV5-8
CDR3 DNA: TGTGCCAGCATCTCGCCCAGGGGACGGAACGAGCAGTACTTC
CDR3 protein: CASISPRGRNEQYF

clone size: few
J gene: TRBJ1-1
D gene: .
V gene: TRBV18
CDR3 DNA: TGTGCCAGCTCACCGCCGAGGGTGGAGACTGAAGCTTTCTTT
CDR3 protein: CASSPPRVETEAFF

clone size: .
J gene: TRBJ1-5
D gene: TRBD1
V gene: TRBV6-1
CDR3 DNA: TGTGCCAGCAGTGGACAGGGTTCGGAGCAGCCCCAGCATTTT
CDR3 protein: CASSGQGSEQPQHF

clone size: .
J gene: TRBJ2-1
D gene: .
V gene: TRBV10-3
CDR3 DNA: TGTGCCTCCGGATCAGCTAGCCGCGTCTCTAATGAGCAGTTCTTC
CDR3 protein: CASGSASRVSNEQFF

clone size: few
J gene: TRBJ2-1
D gene: .
V gene: TRBV7-9
CDR3 DNA: TGTGCCAGCAGCCGAGACTACAATGAGCAGTTCTTC
CDR3 protein: CASSRDYNEQFF

clone size: once
J gene: TRBJ2-7
D gene: .
V gene: TRBV25-1
CDR3 DNA: TGTGCCAGCGGGCCCGGGAACTACGAGCAGTACTTC
CDR3 protein: CASGPGNYEQYF

clone size: .
J gene: TRBJ1-2
D gene: .
V gene: TRBV5-1
CDR3 DNA: TGCGCCAGCAGCTTGGACTCGAGCGGGAACTATGGCTACACCTTC
CDR3 protein: CASSLDSSGNYGYTF

clone size: once
J gene: TRBJ2-5
D gene: TRBD2
V gene: TRBV14
CDR3 DNA: TGTGCCAGCAGCCAGGGGCTAGCGGAGGGATGGTACCAAGAGACCCAGTACTTC
CDR3 protein: CASSQGLAEGWYQETQYF